The T cell receptor beta chain under discussion was sequenced for a study of cytomegalovirus exposure and HLA in healthy donors. As concerns this clone: What it binds is unknown.

In germline, CDR1 is SGHTA, CDR2 FQGNSA. V was trimmed by 1 base and J by 7 bases, leaving 7 bases between them. The length of the CDR3 is 12 residues. Study results and limitations: Within the 130 or so validation repertoires, first-cohort TCR clusters tended to co-occur, according to a later analysis. There were around 160 TCR beta chains listed as cytomegalovirus-associated.

TCRdb's table, derived via immunoSEQ multiplex PCR, lists solely in-frame clones and lacks some. The repertoire holds roughly 90,000 clones, with approximately 95% as singletons. The sequenced sample consisted of PBMCs. The receptor's source is a woman between 25 and 40 years old in good health and CMV-seropositive. This chain uses TRBV7-2 with TRBJ2-5; D unclear. The DNA for the CDR3 is TGTGCCAGCAGCTTAGTGGCTGGGACCCAGTACTTC. This encodes CASSLVAGTQYF.